The clone carrying this TCR beta chain came up a few times. Its antigen remains unidentified. These data are taken from a study of blood T cells in healthy people across ages. Study-wide results and limits: With age, beta diversity per million T cells declined roughly linearly, significantly by 30 to 50. TCR beta diversity was tightly associated with the proportion of naive T cells.

The germline CDR1 and CDR2 sequences are SGHKS and YYEKEE (reference sequence). The CDR3 consists of 13 residues. V lost 0 bases and J 9 bases, leaving 11 bases between the germline ends. Primers used in a second PCR of about 7 to 12 cycles were a sample-barcoded 5' primer and a J-beta primer mix. TCRdb re-derived calls from the 5' RACE reads in MiXCR, one entry per CDR3 protein. The data hold 980,000 or so distinct CDR3 sequences, with approximately 49% observed a single time. At least 5.5 micrograms of total RNA were extracted per sample. The sequence was collected from a man younger than 40 in good health. Material for sequencing was blood. The genes are TRBV5-5 and TRBJ2-3; D is uncertain. CDR3 sequence (DNA): TGTGCCAGCAGCTTGGATGGCCCCGTGACGCAGTATTTT. Its protein is CASSLDGPVTQYF.